Listed here are 2 T cell receptor beta chains from one sample, sequenced in a study of CD8 T cells in Susac syndrome. Random hexamers were used to reverse transcribe the RNA input (roughly 0.5 to 1 ug). One entry per CDR3 protein, called by TCRdb with MiXCR from the immunoSEQ multiplex PCR reads. The sample lists approximately 190,000 distinct CDR3 sequences, just under 95% occurring once. The sequenced sample consisted of CD8+ T cells from PBMCs. The receptors were gathered from a human donor with Susac syndrome.

CDR3 amino acids: CASSTQGDQPQHF. The CDR3 bases are TGTGCCAGTAGTACCCAGGGCGATCAGCCCCAGCATTTT. V gene TRBV19 combines with J gene TRBJ1-5; weak D call: TRBD1 (5 bases). V was trimmed by 4 bases and J by 5 bases, leaving 9 bases between them. The CDR3 contains 13 residues. Germline CDR1 is LNHDA and CDR2 is SQIVND (reference sequence).

The chain couples TRBV12-3 or TRBV12-4 to TRBJ2-4, with D tentatively TRBD2 (6 bases). The CDR3 runs to 15 residues. Trimming cost V 4 bases and J 0 bases, with 10 bases left between them. The CDR3 region is CASSSPGLAKNIQYF. CDR3 nucleotides: TGTGCCAGCAGTTCACCGGGACTAGCCAAAAACATTCAGTACTTC.